What follows is one T cell receptor (beta chain) and its context. Its antigen is unidentified. Vbeta (60) and Jbeta (13) primers were used in the PCR. TCRdb's copy holds only in-frame clones and misses some; the assay was immunoSEQ multiplex PCR. This sample's table reports about 72,000 clones. This entry is derived from a study of cytomegalovirus exposure and HLA in healthy donors. After removal of 1 base from V and 1 base from J, the junction contained 7 bases not matched to a gene. Germline CDR1 KGHSH, CDR2 LQKENI. The CDR3 sequence is 18 residues long. Notes on the study in general: Researchers reported in a later analysis that common viral pathogens appeared linked to several top clusters. Sequencing likely caused a cluster of highly shared sequence variants.

This receptor was identified in a woman aged 40 to 50 in good health and CMV-seropositive. This chain uses TRBV18 with TRBJ2-2, with 9 bases that match TRBD2. Material for sequencing was PBMCs. DNA for the CDR3: TGTGCCAGCTCACCACGGACAGCGGGAGGCTTGAACACCGGGGAGCTGTTTTTT. Protein product: CASSPRTAGGLNTGELFF.